A single sample is the source of the 17 T cell receptor beta chains below, sequenced in a study of control samples from healthy donors and cancer patients. Here immunoSEQ multiplex PCR was the method, and the copy in TCRdb shows in-frame clones only, minus some. The data show 400,000 to 500,000 clones, roughly 90% seen once. Material: PBMCs. Source of these receptors: a man aged 35 to 55 with head and neck cancer.

The genes are TRBV4-2 and TRBJ1-4; D call uncertain. In germline, CDR1 is LGHNA, CDR2 YNFKEQ. The CDR3 runs to 14 residues. With 3 bases removed from V and 8 bases from J, the gap between germline ends came to 13 bases. The CDR3 loop is CASSQGRTSEKLFF. The DNA for the CDR3 is TGTGCCAGCAGCCAGGGCAGAACCAGCGAAAAACTGTTTTTT.

This clone was seen once. The chain uses TRBV15 and TRBJ1-5; no definite D call. Trimming removed 0 bases at V and 12 bases at J, with 15 bases between. The CDR3 loop spans 14 amino acids. Germline loops: CDR1 LNHNV, CDR2 YYDKDF (reference sequence). The CDR3 bases are TGTGCCACCAGCAGAGATGGAAAAGCAACTTTCCAGCATTTT. Translating it yields CATSRDGKATFQHF.

J is TRBJ1-2 and V is TRBV6-5; D unclear. The CDR3 totals 14 residues. Germline CDR1 and CDR2: MNHEY and SVGAGI. Trimming shortened V by 0 bases and J by 8 bases, and 13 bases separated the two germline ends. CDR3 nucleotide sequence: TGTGCCAGCAGTTACTCAACAGAAGTGTTAGGCTACACCTTC. Translated: CASSYSTEVLGYTF.

This sequence joins TRBV10-3 and TRBJ1-2, with a weak D call TRBD1 (6 bases). The CDR3 is 14 residues long. Trimming took 8 bases from V and 4 from J, leaving 17 bases between them. Germline V CDR1 and CDR2: ENHRY, SYGVKD. CDR3 DNA sequence: TGTGCCATCCGCTTGACGGGGGGCGTCTATGGCTACACCTTC. It specifies CAIRLTGGVYGYTF.

V usage is TRBV7-3 and J usage is TRBJ2-2, with 7 positions matching TRBD2. V gave up 2 bases and J gave up 2 bases; unmatched junction bases: 5. Per the germline V gene, CDR1 is SGHTA and CDR2 is FQGTGA. CDR3 length: 16 residues. The CDR3 region is CASSLAGRGNTGELFF. The CDR3 DNA is TGTGCCAGCAGCTTAGCGGGGAGGGGAAACACCGGGGAGCTGTTTTTT.

Only a few counts were recorded for this clone. The J gene is TRBJ2-7, the V gene TRBV7-2, with 7 bases that match TRBD2. Germline V CDR1 and CDR2: SGHTA, FQGNSA. V trimming: 5 bases; J trimming: 1 base; junction bases outside the gene matches: 11. The CDR3 runs to 16 residues. The CDR3 protein is CASSRTGGGRSYEQYF. The CDR3 DNA reads TGTGCCAGCAGCCGGACCGGCGGGGGTCGGTCCTACGAGCAGTACTTC.

The gene calls are TRBV19 and TRBJ2-7; no firm D call. From germline, CDR1 is LNHDA and CDR2 SQIVND (reference sequence). The CDR3 extends over 16 amino acids. Trimming took 3 bases from V and 0 from J, leaving 15 bases between them. The CDR3 bases are TGTGCCAGTAGTATTATTTTTAAGGGCAGCTCCTACGAGCAGTACTTC. Its protein product is CASSIIFKGSSYEQYF.

The CDR3 here is CASSIGPGEAFF. CDR3 coding DNA: TGTGCCAGCAGCATCGGACCCGGAGAAGCTTTCTTT. The chain is built from TRBV11-3 and TRBJ1-1; D is ambiguous. With 5 bases removed from V and 8 bases from J, the gap between germline ends came to 12 bases. The germline V gene has CDR1 SGHNT and CDR2 YENEEA. This CDR3 spans 12 amino acids.

The chain uses TRBV5-1 and TRBJ2-3; no firm D call. The CDR3 is made up of 14 amino acids. The V gene lost 3 bases and the J gene lost 2 bases, with 10 bases spanning the gap. CDR1 is SGHRS, CDR2 YFSETQ, per germline. The CDR3 is CASSYDSNTDTQYF. CDR3 DNA: TGCGCCAGCAGCTATGACTCCAACACAGATACGCAGTATTTT.

This chain joins TRBV6-2 or TRBV6-3 and TRBJ1-2, with D possibly TRBD1 on 5 matching bases. The germline gives CDR1 MNHEY, CDR2 SVGEGT. Between the trimmed V and J ends, which lost 4 bases and 5 bases, there was a span of 14 bases. The CDR3 consists of 14 residues. CDR3 protein: CASSFSTGVYGYTF. The DNA for the CDR3 is TGTGCCAGCAGTTTCTCCACAGGAGTGTATGGCTACACCTTC.

The gene calls are TRBV6-5 and TRBJ1-3; D is possibly TRBD1 (6 bases). Germline V gives CDR1 MNHEY, CDR2 SVGAGI. The CDR3 spans 15 residues. V lost 4 bases to trimming and J lost 0 bases, with 10 bases between them. The CDR3 nucleotides read TGTGCCAGCAGTTCGGACAGAAACTCTGGAAACACCATATATTTT. This codes for CASSSDRNSGNTIYF.

This chain joins TRBV11-2 and TRBJ2-7, with 11 bases lining up with TRBD2. Germline loops: CDR1 SGHAT, CDR2 FQNNGV. CDR3 size: 19 residues. The V gene end was trimmed by 5 bases and the J gene end by 0 bases; junction bases not matched to a gene: 15. The CDR3 DNA sequence: TGTGCCAGCAGCACGGAAGTACTAGCGGGGGCCCACCTCTCCTACGAGCAGTACTTC. Translating it yields CASSTEVLAGAHLSYEQYF.

The chain joins TRBV6-2 or TRBV6-3 to TRBJ1-5; D is unresolved. The CDR3 is 13 residues long. V was trimmed by 4 bases and J by 8 bases, leaving 12 bases between them. Germline CDR1 is MNHEY and CDR2 is SVGEGT. The CDR3 sequence: CASSSEGLEPQHF. CDR3 bases: TGTGCCAGCAGTTCGGAGGGTTTGGAGCCCCAGCATTTT.

The chain carries TRBV29-1 and TRBJ2-2, with 8 bases matching TRBD2. The CDR3 length is 14 residues. Trimming cost V 7 bases and J 2 bases; bases outside gene matches: 6. Germline V gene sequence: CDR1 SQVTM, CDR2 ANQGSEA. In nucleotides, the CDR3 is TGCAGCGCCTCAACTAGCGGAAACACCGGGGAGCTGTTTTTT. This sequence encodes CSASTSGNTGELFF.

The chain is built from TRBV6-5 and TRBJ2-3, with TRBD1 matching over 9 bases. V was pared by 2 bases and J by 3 bases, with 3 bases of the junction left unmatched. The V gene's germline CDR1 is MNHEY and CDR2 SVGAGI. This CDR3 is 15 amino acids long. The CDR3 sequence is CASSYVQGATDTQYF. CDR3 coding DNA: TGTGCCAGCAGTTACGTACAGGGGGCAACAGATACGCAGTATTTT.

The chain joins TRBV28 to TRBJ1-1, with D possibly TRBD1 on 6 matching bases. CDR1 and CDR2 from the germline V gene are MDHEN and SYDVKM. The V end lost 4 bases, the J end lost 2 bases, and 14 bases lay between the germline ends. This CDR3 region has 15 residues. The CDR3 DNA sequence: TGTGCCAGCAGTTGGGGGCAAACACGCAACACTGAAGCTTTCTTT. Residues: CASSWGQTRNTEAFF.

This rearrangement joins TRBV5-1 to TRBJ2-7, with D unresolved. V was shortened by 0 bases and J by 3 bases, with 7 bases between the two germline ends. This CDR3 has 13 residues. CDR1 and CDR2 (germline): SGHRS, YFSETQ. Written as DNA, the CDR3 is TGCGCCAGCAGCTTGGCGGTCCGCTACGAGCAGTACTTC. Its protein product is CASSLAVRYEQYF.